The 32 T cell receptor beta chains in this list originate from one sample, sequenced in a study of blood T cell repertoires in COVID-19. The method was immunoSEQ multiplex PCR; TCRdb's version includes in-frame clones alone and lacks a portion of them. The sample has 150,000 to 200,000 clones, more than 80% seen once. Sequencing input: peripheral blood. The receptor set was obtained from a woman of 80 years or more with COVID-19, enrolled during active disease.

The rearrangement links TRBV3-1 (or the pseudogene TRBV3-2) to TRBJ2-5; 7 nucleotides match TRBD1. V lost 3 bases and J lost 5; bases outside the gene matches: 3. The CDR3 has 13 amino acids. Per germline, CDR1 LGHDT and CDR2 YNNKEL (reference sequence). CDR3: CASSQARGETQYF. For the CDR3, the DNA is TGTGCCAGCAGCCAGGCCAGGGGGGAGACCCAGTACTTC.

This clone was seen just once. This sequence joins TRBV7-2 and TRBJ1-5, with D perhaps matching TRBD1 (5 bases). The CDR3 has 15 amino acids. The germline V and J ends were trimmed by 0 bases and 4 bases, with 10 bases remaining between them. The V gene's germline CDR1 is SGHTA and CDR2 FQGNSA. CDR3 protein: CASSLAPTGNQPQHF. CDR3 bases: TGTGCCAGCAGCTTAGCCCCCACAGGTAATCAGCCCCAGCATTTT.

The chain combines TRBV7-2 with TRBJ2-3; D is uncertain. In germline, CDR1 is SGHTA, CDR2 FQGNSA. CDR3 length: 17 amino acids. V gave up 2 bases and J gave up 0 bases, with 15 bases separating them. The CDR3 sequence: CASSLMTLRGSTDTQYF. DNA for the CDR3: TGTGCCAGCAGCTTAATGACGTTACGCGGAAGCACAGATACGCAGTATTTT.

The chain couples TRBV18 to TRBJ1-4; maybe TRBD1 (6 bases). CDR1 KGHSH and CDR2 LQKENI come from the germline V gene. This CDR3 is 15 amino acids long. V lost 1 base to trimming and J lost 8 bases, with 14 bases between them. CDR3 loop: CASSPLRGAGEKLFF. DNA for the CDR3: TGTGCCAGCTCACCACTACGGGGGGCAGGGGAAAAACTGTTTTTT.

CDR3 in DNA: TGCGCCAGCAGCTTGGAGATCGGGGGATACGGCTACACCTTC. It yields the protein CASSLEIGGYGYTF. The V call is TRBV5-1, the J call TRBJ1-2; the D gene is possibly TRBD1 (5 bases). The CDR3 length is 14 residues. Germline V lookup: CDR1 SGHRS, CDR2 YFSETQ. Trimming pared 0 bases from V and 8 bases from J, leaving 14 bases between.

This chain connects TRBV7-3 to TRBJ2-3, with TRBD2 matching over 11 bases. The CDR3 is 16 amino acids. From germline, CDR1 is SGHTA and CDR2 FQGTGA. V gave up 1 base and J gave up 4 bases; unmatched junction bases: 4. The DNA of the CDR3 is TGTGCCAGCAGCTTAATAGCGGGGGGGCCCCCAGATACGCAGTATTTT. This encodes CASSLIAGGPPDTQYF.

V gene TRBV5-1 combines with J gene TRBJ1-1, with 11 bases identical to TRBD1. With V trimmed by 2 bases and J by 2 bases, 11 bases remained unmatched. This CDR3 contains 18 residues. Per germline, CDR1 SGHRS and CDR2 YFSETQ. CDR3 sequence (DNA): TGCGCCAGCAGCTTATCCGGACAGGGGGCGTTGGGAAACACTGAAGCTTTCTTT. The encoded protein is CASSLSGQGALGNTEAFF.

V gene TRBV11-3 combines with J gene TRBJ1-1; D gene unclear. V was clipped by 5 bases and J by 5 bases, with 9 bases between them. There are 12 residues in the CDR3. Per the germline V gene, CDR1 is SGHNT and CDR2 is YENEEA. The CDR3 bases are TGTGCCAGCAGCCTTGAGTATACTGAAGCTTTCTTT. It codes for CASSLEYTEAFF.

The CDR3 protein is CASSPWTGPNEKLFF. CDR3 in DNA: TGTGCCAGCTCTCCCTGGACAGGGCCTAATGAAAAACTGTTTTTT. V and J are TRBV18 and TRBJ1-4; 8 bases map to TRBD1. The V gene end was trimmed by 6 bases and the J gene end by 3 bases; junction bases not matched to a gene: 6. This CDR3 has 15 amino acids. Germline V gene sequence: CDR1 KGHSH, CDR2 LQKENI. Complete variable domain (other parts from reference TRBV18 and TRBJ1-4): NAGVMQNPRHLVRRRGQEARLRCSPMKGHSHVYWYRQLPEEGLKFMVYLQKENIIDESGMPKERFSAEFPKEGPSILRIQQVVRGDSAAYFCASSPWTGPNEKLFFGSGTQLSVL.

The chain carries TRBV29-1 and TRBJ1-2, with 8 bases aligning to TRBD1. The CDR3 has 12 residues. Germline lookup yields CDR1 SQVTM and CDR2 ANQGSEA. With 6 bases clipped from V and 6 bases from J, the junction kept 6 bases outside the gene matches. In DNA, the CDR3 is TGCAGCGTCCTGGGACAGGAAAATGGCTACACCTTC. Its protein is CSVLGQENGYTF.

The chain is built from TRBV3-1 (or the pseudogene TRBV3-2) and TRBJ2-7; 10 bases align to TRBD1. Germline V gene sequence: CDR1 LGHDT, CDR2 YNNKEL (reference sequence). This CDR3 has 15 residues. The V segment lost 4 bases and the J segment 2 bases; nucleotides outside the gene matches: 5. CDR3 loop: CASSPAGTGAYEQYF. Written as DNA, the CDR3 is TGTGCCAGCAGCCCCGCCGGGACAGGGGCCTACGAGCAGTACTTC.

On this clone itself: Distinct nucleotide sequences in the sample also encode this CDR3. The chain recombines TRBV20-1 with TRBJ2-7; D may be TRBD1 (5 bases). There are 11 residues in the CDR3. Deletions cut 3 bases from V and 2 bases from J, with 5 bases between. From germline, CDR1 is DFQATT and CDR2 SNEGSKA (reference sequence). The CDR3 nucleotides are TGCAGTGCTAGGGGGCCCTACGAGCAGTACTTC. Translating gives CSARGPYEQYF.

This chain joins TRBV4-1 and TRBJ1-3, with D uncertain. V was pared by 3 bases and J by 3 bases, with 18 bases between. Germline lookup yields CDR1 MGHRA and CDR2 YSYEKL. The CDR3 covers 17 residues. CDR3 residues: CASSHGQRQTIGNTIYF. DNA for the CDR3: TGCGCCAGCAGCCATGGTCAAAGGCAGACAATTGGAAACACCATATATTTT.

The chain has TRBV7-9 and TRBJ2-5; TRBD1 matches 8 bases. V lost 5 bases, J lost 7 bases, and 6 bases stayed unmatched. Germline values: CDR1 SEHNR, CDR2 FQNEAQ (reference sequence). There are 13 residues in the CDR3. This CDR3 reads CASSKDRAGTQYF. The CDR3 region has the DNA TGTGCCAGCAGCAAGGACAGGGCGGGGACCCAGTACTTC.

This clone was detected only once. CDR3 DNA: TGTGCCACCAGCAGATACTCTGGGGCCAACGTCCTGACTTTC. It codes for CATSRYSGANVLTF. The rearrangement uses TRBV15 and TRBJ2-6, with unresolved D. CDR3 length: 14 amino acids. Trimming took 2 bases from V and 0 from J, leaving 2 bases between them. CDR1 is LNHNV, CDR2 YYDKDF, per germline (reference sequence).

The chain uses TRBV5-4 and TRBJ2-2, with a possible D match to TRBD2 (5 bases). The germline gives CDR1 SGHNT, CDR2 YYREEE (reference sequence). The CDR3 covers 16 residues. Trimming removed 6 bases from V and 6 bases from J, with 21 bases in between. Here the CDR3 reads CASTSRGFTGSGELFF. The CDR3 bases are TGTGCCAGCACCTCCCGTGGTTTCACGGGGTCCGGGGAGCTGTTTTTT.

V is TRBV27 and J is TRBJ2-3, with TRBD1 as a possible D gene (6 bases). Germline CDR1 is MNHEY and CDR2 is SMNVEV (reference sequence). This CDR3 has 15 amino acids. V dropped 4 bases and J dropped 1 base, with 12 bases sitting between them. The CDR3 here is CASSSRQGRTDTQYF. DNA for the CDR3: TGTGCCAGCAGTTCTCGCCAGGGGCGCACAGATACGCAGTATTTT.

This clone was detected once. The rearrangement uses TRBV27 and TRBJ2-2, with 9 bases that match TRBD2. The CDR3 loop spans 16 amino acids. J was trimmed by 4 bases and V by 1 base; bases with no gene match: 4. From germline, CDR1 is MNHEY and CDR2 SMNVEV (reference sequence). CDR3 protein: CASSLWGLALTGELFF. CDR3 DNA sequence: TGTGCCAGCAGTTTATGGGGACTAGCTCTCACCGGGGAGCTGTTTTTT.

The CDR3 coding sequence is TGTGCCTGGAGTCTGGGACAGGGGGTGACTGAAGCTTTCTTT. Translating gives CAWSLGQGVTEAFF. This rearrangement joins TRBV30 to TRBJ1-1; 11 bases map to TRBD1. Trimming cost V 2 bases and J 5 bases; bases outside gene matches: 4. Germline CDR1 and CDR2: GTSNPN and SVGIG (reference sequence). The CDR3 length is 14 residues. The whole variable domain, filled in from reference TRBV30 and TRBJ1-1, reads SQTIHQWPATLVQPVGSPLSLECTVEGTSNPNLYWYRQAAGRGLQLLFYSVGIGQISSEVPQNLSASRPQDRQFILSSKKLLLSDSGFYLCAWSLGQGVTEAFFGQGTRLTVV.

The rearrangement joins TRBV4-2 to TRBJ2-2, with 10 nucleotides matching TRBD2. The CDR3 runs to 14 residues. Germline V gene lookup returns CDR1 LGHNA and CDR2 YNFKEQ. V lost 6 bases, J lost 5 bases, and 3 bases stayed unmatched. For the CDR3, the DNA is TGTGCCAGCAGAAGTAGCGGGAGGACCGGGGAGCTGTTTTTT. Translating it yields CASRSSGRTGELFF.

The J gene is TRBJ1-1, the V gene TRBV2; no clear D. Germline CDR1 reads SNHLY; CDR2 reads FYNNEI. CDR3 length equals 15 residues. V lost 1 base to trimming and J lost 1 base, with 10 bases between them. The CDR3 region has the DNA TGTGCCAGCAGTGAAGGGCAGGCGCCGAACACTGAAGCTTTCTTT. Amino acids: CASSEGQAPNTEAFF.

The genes are TRBV3-1 (or the pseudogene TRBV3-2) and TRBJ1-3; D is possibly TRBD1 (6 bases). Germline V gene sequence: CDR1 LGHDT, CDR2 YNNKEL (reference sequence). The CDR3 covers 15 residues. V lost 4 bases and J 4 bases, leaving 14 bases between the germline ends. As DNA, the CDR3 is TGTGCCAGCAGCCCGGGACACGAGGTCGGAAACACCATATATTTT. Its protein is CASSPGHEVGNTIYF.

The CDR3 DNA is TGTGCCAGCAGCTTAACAGAATCTAATTCACCCCTCCACTTT. Protein: CASSLTESNSPLHF. The chain is built from TRBV5-6 and TRBJ1-6; D ambiguous. This CDR3 contains 14 residues. Germline V gives CDR1 SGHDT, CDR2 YYEEEE. Trimming removed 2 bases at V and 6 bases at J, with 9 bases between.

The chain employs TRBV30 and TRBJ1-2; TRBD1 agrees at 8 bases. CDR1 GTSNPN and CDR2 SVGIG come from the germline V gene (reference sequence). The CDR3 consists of 13 residues. The junction had 5 bases not matched to a gene; V was cut back by 3 bases and J by 5 bases. In DNA, the CDR3 is TGTGCCTGGAGGGACAGGGCGAGGTATGGCTACACCTTC. This encodes CAWRDRARYGYTF.

This chain connects TRBV5-1 to TRBJ2-1; 11 bases line up with TRBD2. After removal of 4 bases from V and 4 bases from J, the junction contained 7 bases not matched to a gene. The germline V gene has CDR1 SGHRS and CDR2 YFSETQ. The CDR3 has 16 amino acids. Here the CDR3 DNA reads TGCGCCAGCAGCCATCCCGGGACTAGCGGTTACAATGAGCAGTTCTTC. Protein sequence: CASSHPGTSGYNEQFF. The full variable domain, with the rest looked up from reference TRBV5-1 and TRBJ2-1, is KAGVTQTPRYLIKTRGQQVTLSCSPISGHRSVSWYQQTPGQGLQFLFEYFSETQRNKGNFPGRFSGRQFSNSRSEMNVSTLELGDSALYLCASSHPGTSGYNEQFFGPGTRLTVL.

The chain combines TRBV5-1 with TRBJ2-2; 8 bases agree with TRBD2. There are 15 residues in the CDR3. Trimming at V came to 2 bases and at J to 7 bases, leaving 7 bases not matched to a gene. The germline gives CDR1 SGHRS, CDR2 YFSETQ. The CDR3 region has the DNA TGCGCCAGCAGCTTAACGGGAGGGCAGATCGGGGAGCTGTTTTTT. Translating gives CASSLTGGQIGELFF.

This clone came up once. The chain combines TRBV9 with TRBJ1-4; D not resolved. Germline assignment: CDR1 SGDLS and CDR2 YYNGEE. The CDR3 covers 16 residues. Trimming removed 4 bases from V and 4 bases from J, with 17 bases in between. The CDR3 DNA is TGTGCCAGCAGCCCCCGGTTGGCAGGAGGTAATGAAAAACTGTTTTTT. Translation gives CASSPRLAGGNEKLFF.

This clone was observed a few times. This chain connects TRBV6-2 or TRBV6-3 to TRBJ1-1; TRBD1 matches at 7 bases. Germline trimming cut 2 bases from V and 6 bases from J; bases unmatched to any gene: 6. Germline values: CDR1 MNHEY, CDR2 SVGEGT. The CDR3 runs 14 residues. The CDR3 here is CASSYMWRGPEAFF. In DNA, the CDR3 is TGTGCCAGCAGTTACATGTGGAGGGGGCCTGAAGCTTTCTTT.

This clone has just a few counts. CDR3 bases: TGTGCCAGCAGTTACAATCTCGGGGATACGCAGTATTTT. Amino acids: CASSYNLGDTQYF. V gene TRBV6-2 or TRBV6-3 combines with J gene TRBJ2-3; D is unresolved. The CDR3 loop spans 13 amino acids. Looked up from germline, CDR1 is MNHEY and CDR2 is SVGEGT. V was clipped by 2 bases and J by 6 bases, with 9 bases between them.

The rearrangement links TRBV7-3 to TRBJ2-2; D is ambiguous. Between the trimmed V and J ends, which lost 6 bases and 5 bases, there was a span of 4 bases. Germline V gene lookup returns CDR1 SGHTA and CDR2 FQGTGA. The CDR3 length is 11 residues. The CDR3 here is CASSSTGELFF. Written as DNA, the CDR3 is TGTGCCAGCAGTTCTACCGGGGAGCTGTTTTTT.

The CDR3 DNA reads as TGTGCAAGTCGCTTTCGGACTAGCGGGACCCCAAATTACAATGAGCAGTTCTTC. Translated, it gives CASRFRTSGTPNYNEQFF. V is TRBV12-2 and J is TRBJ2-1; the D call of TRBD2 is as the table states it, not checked on the DNA. TRBV12-2 has pseudogene status. The CDR3 has 18 residues.

The chain couples TRBV29-1 to TRBJ2-7; 7 nucleotides agree with TRBD1. Germline V gene sequence: CDR1 SQVTM, CDR2 ANQGSEA. The CDR3 runs to 15 residues. V was pared by 1 base and J by 0 bases, with 6 bases of the junction left unmatched. Here the CDR3 DNA reads TGCAGCGTTGAAGGGAGTAGGGACAGCTCCTACGAGCAGTACTTC. Translation gives CSVEGSRDSSYEQYF.